A selection of T cell receptor beta chains follows, all from one sample in a study of patients and donors after allogeneic stem cell transplantation. TCRdb reanalysed the RT-PCR reads using MiXCR and keeps one entry per CDR3 protein. The sample gives about a million distinct CDR3 sequences, around 17% of which show up once; roughly 6% is in the top ten. The sequenced sample was blood, either unsorted or a sorted T cell fraction (not recorded which). The receptor set was obtained from a human donor who was either an allogeneic HSCT recipient or a stem cell or donor lymphocyte infusion donor (not recorded which). It is not recorded whose cells these are; they may come from a transplant donor. The CDR3 runs from the conserved cysteine through the conserved F or W. The D gene is left open where the match is weak. Not every row has a clone size; where given, it reads once, few, many or a size class.

.,TRBV19,TRBD2,TRBJ2-1,TGTGCCAGTAGTCCACAATTGGGACTAGCGGGAGTAGGTGAGCAGTTCTTC,CASSPQLGLAGVGEQFF
few,TRBV28,TRBD1,TRBJ1-2,TGTGCCAGCAGAGGCGACAGGGCCCTTGGCTACACCTTC,CASRGDRALGYTF
many,TRBV29-1,TRBD1,TRBJ2-7,TGCAGCGTTGTTCAGACAGGGCACGAGCGGGAGCAGTACTTC,CSVVQTGHEREQYF
once,TRBV20-1,TRBD1,TRBJ1-1,TGCAGTGCTAGTGGGGACAGGGAGAACACTGAAGCTTTCTTT,CSASGDRENTEAFF
.,TRBV7-9,.,TRBJ1-2,TGTGCCAGCAGCTTAGTATTCTCGAAGGGCTACACCTTC,CASSLVFSKGYTF
.,TRBV7-9,TRBD2,TRBJ2-1,TGTGCCAGCACCTTCTCCGGGACTAGGGGCAACAATGAGCAGTTCTTC,CASTFSGTRGNNEQFF
few,TRBV29-1,.,TRBJ1-2,TGCAGCGTTGATGGGGAGTTTGCCTATGGCTACACCTTC,CSVDGEFAYGYTF
.,TRBV12-3/TRBV12-4,.,TRBJ1-1,TGTGCCAGCAATAAGGGTTTTTTAGAAGCTTTCTTT,CASNKGFLEAFF
few,TRBV20-1,TRBD2,TRBJ2-3,TGCAGTGCTAGGGTAGCGGGGGAAACAGATACGCAGTATTTT,CSARVAGETDTQYF
.,TRBV6-5,.,TRBJ1-2,TGTGCCAGCAGTTACTCCCCCAGGGAAGCTAACTATGGCTACACCTTC,CASSYSPREANYGYTF
few,TRBV5-6,TRBD2,TRBJ2-1,TGTGCCAGCAGCTGGCCCGGGGTAGCGGGGGGAAATGAGCAGTTCTTC,CASSWPGVAGGNEQFF
few,TRBV18,.,TRBJ1-5,TGTGCCAGCTCACCCAATCGACAGAATCAGCCCCAGCATTTT,CASSPNRQNQPQHF
few,TRBV9,.,TRBJ2-1,TGTGCCAGCAGCGTTGCCGGGACTGCCTCCTACAATGAGCAGTTCTTC,CASSVAGTASYNEQFF
few,TRBV7-6,TRBD2,TRBJ2-3,TGTGCCAGCAGCTTAGGAACAGCGGGGTCGGCAGATACGCAGTATTTT,CASSLGTAGSADTQYF
few,TRBV7-8,TRBD1,TRBJ1-2,TGTGCCAGCAGCCCAAGGAAACATGGACGACAGGGTTGGGGCTACACCTTC,CASSPRKHGRQGWGYTF
few,TRBV5-1,.,TRBJ2-1,TGCGCCAGCTGCCCCCCGGGAGCGCGGGGTTTCAATGAGCAGTTCTTC,CASCPPGARGFNEQFF
few,TRBV12-3/TRBV12-4,.,TRBJ2-5,TGTGCCAGCAGAGAAATGGGGGGCGACAAACAAGAGACCCAGTACTTC,CASREMGGDKQETQYF
.,TRBV7-2,.,TRBJ1-3,TGTGCCAGCAGCTTAGAGCCAGGGCGAGGAAACACCATATATTTT,CASSLEPGRGNTIYF
many,TRBV6-2/TRBV6-3,.,TRBJ1-6,TGTGCCAGCAGTTCGACCGCGCCCCTCCACTTT,CASSSTAPLHF
.,TRBV5-1,.,TRBJ1-1,TGCGCCAGCAGCTTGACGGGACGGTCCATGAACACTGAAGCTTTCTTT,CASSLTGRSMNTEAFF
few,TRBV27,.,TRBJ2-7,TGTGCCAGCAGACGGGCGTTCTCCTACGAGCAGTACTTC,CASRRAFSYEQYF
.,TRBV12-5,.,TRBJ2-1,TGTGCTAGTGGTTCGGCTGCGTGGGGTGAGCAGTTCTTC,CASGSAAWGEQFF
few,TRBV20-1,.,TRBJ2-1,TGCAGTGCTAGAGGTGGCCGGAGCTCCTACAATGAGCAGTTCTTC,CSARGGRSSYNEQFF
.,TRBV4-1,.,TRBJ2-2,TGCGCCAGCAGCCAAGACTGGGGGACGAACACCGGGGAGCTGTTTTTT,CASSQDWGTNTGELFF
few,TRBV28,TRBD1,TRBJ1-1,TGTGCCAGCAGCGCGCGGACAGGTATTGAAGCTTTCTTT,CASSARTGIEAFF
few,TRBV5-1,TRBD2,TRBJ2-3,TGCGCCAGCAGCTTGACTAGCGGGACACCAGATACGCAGTATTTT,CASSLTSGTPDTQYF
few,TRBV3-1,TRBD2,TRBJ2-3,TGTGCCAGCAGCCAACGGACTAGCGTGAATACGCAGTATTTT,CASSQRTSVNTQYF
.,TRBV12-3/TRBV12-4,TRBD2,TRBJ2-7,TGTGCCAGCAGCCTCCAGACTAGCGGGCTTTCCTACGAGCAGTACTTC,CASSLQTSGLSYEQYF
few,TRBV7-8,.,TRBJ2-3,TGTGCCAGCAGCCGACTCAGGGTCGGGTCGGCAGATACGCAGTATTTT,CASSRLRVGSADTQYF
.,TRBV19,TRBD1,TRBJ2-1,TGTGCCAGTAGTATAACAGGGGTAAGCTCCTACAATGAGCAGTTCTTC,CASSITGVSSYNEQFF
many,TRBV18,.,TRBJ2-7,TGTGCCAGCTCACCGAAGGGGGGCCTCTTCTACGAGCAGTACTTC,CASSPKGGLFYEQYF
few,TRBV27,TRBD2,TRBJ2-7,TGTGCCAGCAGTTTTGAAGCGGGGGGGCCGGACGAGCAGTACTTC,CASSFEAGGPDEQYF
.,TRBV7-9,.,TRBJ2-7,TGTGCCAGCAGCTGCAGAGCTTCCTACGAGCAGTACTTC,CASSCRASYEQYF
few,TRBV15,.,TRBJ1-1,TGTGCCACCAGCAGAGCACGGGGTGGCGGGGGCACTGAAGCTTTCTTT,CATSRARGGGGTEAFF